Shown below are 2 T cell receptor beta chains from a single sample sequenced in a study of blood T cells in healthy people across ages. Primed by a sample-barcoded 5' primer and a J-beta primer mix, a second PCR proceeded for roughly 6 to 12 cycles. A single record per CDR3 protein comes from TCRdb applying MiXCR to the 5' RACE reads. The table shows hundreds of thousands of distinct CDR3 sequences, with about 62% occurring only once. The sequenced material came from blood. These receptors originate from a man aged 25-45 years in good health.

The V call is TRBV2, the J call TRBJ2-4; D unclear. V dropped 3 bases and J dropped 0 bases, with 9 bases sitting between them. The CDR3 sequence is 15 residues long. Germline V lookup: CDR1 SNHLY, CDR2 FYNNEI. CDR3 amino acids: CASSETQLAKNIQYF. CDR3 in DNA: TGTGCCAGCAGTGAGACACAACTAGCCAAAAACATTCAGTACTTC.

The chain employs TRBV11-2 and TRBJ2-1, with 15 nucleotides matching TRBD2. Germline CDR1 and CDR2: SGHAT and FQNNGV. J gave up 2 bases and V 4 bases, and 9 bases lay outside the gene matches. This CDR3 spans 19 amino acids. The CDR3 region has the DNA TGTGCCAGCAGCTCGACTCGGACTAGCGGGGGGGCGGCCTACAATGAGCAGTTCTTC. Translating gives CASSSTRTSGGAAYNEQFF. Based on the CDR3 plus reference TRBV11-2 and TRBJ2-1, the full variable domain is EAGVAQSPRYKIIEKRQSVAFWCNPISGHATLYWYQQILGQGPKLLIQFQNNGVVDDSQLPKDRFSAERLKGVDSTLKIQPAKLEDSAVYLCASSSTRTSGGAAYNEQFFGPGTRLTVL.